This T cell receptor beta chain was identified in a study of T-cell reconstitution after alpha-beta-depleted transplantation in children. A TCRbeta library incorporating unique molecular identifiers was prepared. TCRdb passed the PCR reads through MiXCR, listing each CDR3 protein once. The table has about 460,000 distinct CDR3 sequences, about an eighth seen once. Study-level findings and limits: The authors attributed T-cell counts and diversity one year after transplant mostly to newly produced T cells. Day-60 TCRbeta diversity that was high in some patients was derived from surviving recipient T cells and thymic progenitors.

This clonotype was found a few times. As yet, its antigen is unknown. The sequences come from PBMCs, mostly from graft donor cells, collected 180 days after TCRalphabeta/CD19-depleted stem cell transplant. The TCR originated in a female patient younger than 10 who had a stem cell transplant for aplastic anemia, so the T cells may come from the graft donor.

DNA for the CDR3: TGTGCCAGCAGTTACCGGACAGGTGGTTACGAGCAGTACTTC. This translates into CASSYRTGGYEQYF. This rearrangement joins TRBV27 to TRBJ2-7, with TRBD1 identical over 7 bases. Per germline, CDR1 MNHEY and CDR2 SMNVEV (reference sequence). This CDR3 region has 14 residues. V trimming: 4 bases; J trimming: 4 bases; junction bases outside the gene matches: 7.